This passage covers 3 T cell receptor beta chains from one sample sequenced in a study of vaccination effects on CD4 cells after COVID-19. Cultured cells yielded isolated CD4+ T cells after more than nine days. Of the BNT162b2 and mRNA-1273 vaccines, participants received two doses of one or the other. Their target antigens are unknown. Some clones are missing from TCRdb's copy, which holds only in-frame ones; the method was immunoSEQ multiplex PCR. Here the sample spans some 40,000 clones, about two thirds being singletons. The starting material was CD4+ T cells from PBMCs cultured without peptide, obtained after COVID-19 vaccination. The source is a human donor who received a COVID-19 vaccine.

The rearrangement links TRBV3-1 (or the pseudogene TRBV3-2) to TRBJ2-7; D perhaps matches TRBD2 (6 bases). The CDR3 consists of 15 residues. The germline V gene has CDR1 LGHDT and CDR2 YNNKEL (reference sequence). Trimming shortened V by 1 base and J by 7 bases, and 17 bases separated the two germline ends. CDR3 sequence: CASSQGLIAALEQYF. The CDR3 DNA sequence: TGTGCCAGCAGCCAAGGATTGATAGCGGCTCTGGAGCAGTACTTC.

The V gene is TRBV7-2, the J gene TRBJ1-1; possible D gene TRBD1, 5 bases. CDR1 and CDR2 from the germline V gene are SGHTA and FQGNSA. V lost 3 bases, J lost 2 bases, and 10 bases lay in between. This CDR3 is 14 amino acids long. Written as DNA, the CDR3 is TGTGCCAGCAGCTTTGACAGACAAAACACTGAAGCTTTCTTT. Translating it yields CASSFDRQNTEAFF.

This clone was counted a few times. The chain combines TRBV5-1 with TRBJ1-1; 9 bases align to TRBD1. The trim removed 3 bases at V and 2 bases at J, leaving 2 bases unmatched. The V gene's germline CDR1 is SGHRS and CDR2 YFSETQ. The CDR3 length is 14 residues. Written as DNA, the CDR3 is TGCGCCAGCAGCTGGGACAGGGCAAACACTGAAGCTTTCTTT. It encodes CASSWDRANTEAFF.